This T cell receptor beta chain was profiled in a study of shared clonotypes between healthy human individuals. The study's findings and limits: In contrast to clonotypes shared by all four donors, non-shared clonotypes had lower generation probabilities. Larger richness was generally estimated for naive than memory subsets.

Caucasian adults living in Nashville, Tennessee, provided all samples. Investigators spread the genomic DNA of each subset evenly over several immunoSEQ plates. This table comes from immunoSEQ multiplex PCR, and its TCRdb copy is limited to in-frame clones, with some not included. This table has about 2.4 million clones, 80% to 95% appearing once. A remark on this clone: The antigen is not known.

The V gene's germline CDR1 is SGHRS and CDR2 YFSETQ. The CDR3 totals 14 residues. V lost 4 bases and J lost 4; bases outside the gene matches: 3. The origin of this receptor is a young man in good health. Some clones in this sample may be carry-over from other donors' samples. Sequenced input: naive CD4+ T cells from PBMCs. The subset here: CD45RA+ positively selected. V is TRBV5-1 and J is TRBJ1-4; 8 positions agree with TRBD1. As DNA, the CDR3 is TGCGCCAGCAGCCACGGACAGGGTAATGAAAAACTGTTTTTT. Amino acids: CASSHGQGNEKLFF. Filled out from reference TRBV5-1 and TRBJ1-4, the complete variable domain reads KAGVTQTPRYLIKTRGQQVTLSCSPISGHRSVSWYQQTPGQGLQFLFEYFSETQRNKGNFPGRFSGRQFSNSRSEMNVSTLELGDSALYLCASSHGQGNEKLFFGSGTQLSVL.